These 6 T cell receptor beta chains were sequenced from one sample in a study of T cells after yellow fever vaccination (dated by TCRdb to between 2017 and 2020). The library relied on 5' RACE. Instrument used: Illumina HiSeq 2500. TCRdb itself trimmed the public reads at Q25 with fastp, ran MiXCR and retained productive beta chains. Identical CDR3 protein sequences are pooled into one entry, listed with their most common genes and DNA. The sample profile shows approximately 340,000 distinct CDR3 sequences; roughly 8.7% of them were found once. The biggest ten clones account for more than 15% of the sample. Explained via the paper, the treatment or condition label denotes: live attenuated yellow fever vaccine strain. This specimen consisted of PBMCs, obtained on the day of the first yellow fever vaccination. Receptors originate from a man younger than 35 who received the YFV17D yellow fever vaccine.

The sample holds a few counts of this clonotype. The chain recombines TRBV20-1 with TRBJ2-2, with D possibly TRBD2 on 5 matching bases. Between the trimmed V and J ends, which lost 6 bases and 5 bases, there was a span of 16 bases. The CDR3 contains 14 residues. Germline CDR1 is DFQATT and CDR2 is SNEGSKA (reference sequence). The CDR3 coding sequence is TGCAGTGCCCGCCCCCCCCGAGGGACCGGGGAGCTGTTTTTT. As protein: CSARPPRGTGELFF.

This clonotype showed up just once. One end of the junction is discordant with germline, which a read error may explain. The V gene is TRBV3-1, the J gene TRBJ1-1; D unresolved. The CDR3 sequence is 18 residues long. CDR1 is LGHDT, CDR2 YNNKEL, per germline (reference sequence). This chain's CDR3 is CASCQEIRWGLARTEAFF. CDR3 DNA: TGTGCCAGCTGCCAAGAAATTAGGTGGGGATTGGCGAGGACTGAAGCTTTCTTT.

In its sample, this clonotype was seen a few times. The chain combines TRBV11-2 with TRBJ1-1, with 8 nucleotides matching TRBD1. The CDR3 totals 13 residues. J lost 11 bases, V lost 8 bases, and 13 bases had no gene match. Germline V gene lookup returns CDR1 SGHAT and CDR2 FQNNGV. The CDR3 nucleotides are TGTGCCAGCGCCGGTAGCGGACAGGGTTTCGCTTTCTTT. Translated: CASAGSGQGFAFF.

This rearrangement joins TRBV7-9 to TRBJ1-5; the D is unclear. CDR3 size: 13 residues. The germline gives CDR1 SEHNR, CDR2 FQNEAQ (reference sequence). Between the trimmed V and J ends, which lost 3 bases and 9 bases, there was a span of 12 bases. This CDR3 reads CASSFSNLTPQHF. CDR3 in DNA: TGTGCCAGCAGCTTCTCAAACTTGACGCCCCAGCATTTT. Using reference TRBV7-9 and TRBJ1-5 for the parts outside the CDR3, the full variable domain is DTGVSQNPRHKITKRGQNVTFRCDPISEHNRLYWYRQTLGQGPEFLTYFQNEAQLEKSRLLSDRFSAERPKGSFSTLEIQRTEQGDSAMYLCASSFSNLTPQHFGDGTRLSIL.

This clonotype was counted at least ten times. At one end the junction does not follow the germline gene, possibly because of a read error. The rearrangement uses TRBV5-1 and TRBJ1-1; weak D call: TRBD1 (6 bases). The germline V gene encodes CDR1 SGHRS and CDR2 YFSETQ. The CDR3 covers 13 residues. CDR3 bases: TGTGCCAGCAGTTCCGAGGGGGGGACTGAAGCTTTCTTT. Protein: CASSSEGGTEAFF.

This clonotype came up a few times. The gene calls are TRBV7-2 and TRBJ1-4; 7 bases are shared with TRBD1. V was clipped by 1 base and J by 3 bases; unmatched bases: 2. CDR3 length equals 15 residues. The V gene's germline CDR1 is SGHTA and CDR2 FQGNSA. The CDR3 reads CASSLVGQPNEKLFF. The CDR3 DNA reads TGTGCCAGCAGCTTAGTGGGACAGCCTAATGAAAAACTGTTTTTT.